A single count supports the clone carrying this T cell receptor beta chain. The antigen is unknown. The sample comes from a study of shared clonotypes between healthy human individuals. Naive-designated CD8 cells lacked CD45RO, were positively enriched for CCR7, and omitted terminally differentiated effector memory CD45RA+ cells. Whole-study results and caveats: When naive CD4 clonotypes were compared across a few donors, about 4.8% were shared. Non-shared clonotypes had lower generation probabilities than clonotypes shared by all four sorted-subset donors. The represented genetic and exposure-history diversity was limited by the small number of donors.

The CDR3 runs 12 residues. Germline V gives CDR1 SEHNR, CDR2 FQNEAQ (reference sequence). The germline V and J ends were trimmed by 3 bases and 7 bases, with 7 bases remaining between them. Assay used: immunoSEQ multiplex PCR; TCRdb lists only in-frame clones, some missing. The top ten hold about 1.1% of the sample, which has over 2 million clones, approximately 94% seen once. The sequenced sample was naive CD8+ T cells sorted from blood. The sequence was collected from a man younger than 35 in good health. The V gene is TRBV7-9, the J gene TRBJ2-4; weak D call: TRBD1 (5 bases). This CDR3 is CASSLAGNIQYF. The DNA of the CDR3 is TGTGCCAGCAGCTTGGCAGGGAACATTCAGTACTTC.